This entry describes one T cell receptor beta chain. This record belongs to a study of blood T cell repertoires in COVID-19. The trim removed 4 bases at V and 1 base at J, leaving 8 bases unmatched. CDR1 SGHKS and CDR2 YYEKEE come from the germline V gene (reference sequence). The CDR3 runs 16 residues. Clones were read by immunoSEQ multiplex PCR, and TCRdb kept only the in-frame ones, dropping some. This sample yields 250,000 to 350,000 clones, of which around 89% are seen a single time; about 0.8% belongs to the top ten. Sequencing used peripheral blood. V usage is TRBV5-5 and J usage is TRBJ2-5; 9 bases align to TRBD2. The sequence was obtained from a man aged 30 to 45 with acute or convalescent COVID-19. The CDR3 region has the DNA TGTGCCAGCAGCGTTCTAGCGGGGTTTAGCCAAGAGACCCAGTACTTC. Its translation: CASSVLAGFSQETQYF.